This TCR beta chain was sequenced during a study of blood T cells in healthy people across ages. V lost 2 bases, J lost 9 bases, and 8 bases lay in between. Per germline, CDR1 SQVTM and CDR2 ANQGSEA. This CDR3 comprises 11 residues. The second PCR ran about 6 to 12 cycles with a sample-barcoded 5' primer and J-beta primers. Each CDR3 protein is one row after TCRdb ran MiXCR on the 5' RACE reads. The data contain 1.5 million to 2 million distinct CDR3 sequences, 28% of them singletons. This clonotype has at least ten counts. J is TRBJ2-1 and V is TRBV29-1; D unresolved. The sample was blood. This clonotype was obtained from a woman younger than 45 in good health. CDR3 loop: CSVELRVEQFF. The DNA for the CDR3 is TGCAGCGTTGAACTTCGCGTTGAGCAGTTCTTC.